This TCR beta chain was profiled in a study of Ad26.COV2.S vaccination and SARS-CoV-2 variants. Treatment of the sample: 15 to 20 received Ad26.COV2.S at low or high dose, single or two shots; 5 received placebo; per-sample allocation not given. It was on day 63 after the first vaccine or placebo injection that samples were taken. Measured with immunoSEQ multiplex PCR; TCRdb has only the in-frame clones, and not every one. The sample consists of about 680,000 clones, more than 80% of them appearing once. This clone was counted a single time. The CDR3 loop spans 17 amino acids. Losses at the gene ends were 5 bases for V and 1 base for J; bases not matched to a gene: 12. The germline gives CDR1 SGHAT, CDR2 FQNNGV.

This sequence joins TRBV11-2 and TRBJ2-3; 7 bases are a match to TRBD2. Specimen: peripheral blood, collected in a trial of Ad26.COV2.S vaccine versus placebo. The origin of this receptor is a person between 18 and 59 years old who received the Ad26.COV2.S COVID-19 vaccine or a placebo. CDR3 in amino acids: CASSPAGSGTGTDTQYF. CDR3 sequence (DNA): TGTGCCAGCAGCCCCGCAGGGAGCGGGACCGGCACAGATACGCAGTATTTT. Filled out from reference TRBV11-2 and TRBJ2-3, the complete variable domain reads EAGVAQSPRYKIIEKRQSVAFWCNPISGHATLYWYQQILGQGPKLLIQFQNNGVVDDSQLPKDRFSAERLKGVDSTLKIQPAKLEDSAVYLCASSPAGSGTGTDTQYFGPGTRLTVL.